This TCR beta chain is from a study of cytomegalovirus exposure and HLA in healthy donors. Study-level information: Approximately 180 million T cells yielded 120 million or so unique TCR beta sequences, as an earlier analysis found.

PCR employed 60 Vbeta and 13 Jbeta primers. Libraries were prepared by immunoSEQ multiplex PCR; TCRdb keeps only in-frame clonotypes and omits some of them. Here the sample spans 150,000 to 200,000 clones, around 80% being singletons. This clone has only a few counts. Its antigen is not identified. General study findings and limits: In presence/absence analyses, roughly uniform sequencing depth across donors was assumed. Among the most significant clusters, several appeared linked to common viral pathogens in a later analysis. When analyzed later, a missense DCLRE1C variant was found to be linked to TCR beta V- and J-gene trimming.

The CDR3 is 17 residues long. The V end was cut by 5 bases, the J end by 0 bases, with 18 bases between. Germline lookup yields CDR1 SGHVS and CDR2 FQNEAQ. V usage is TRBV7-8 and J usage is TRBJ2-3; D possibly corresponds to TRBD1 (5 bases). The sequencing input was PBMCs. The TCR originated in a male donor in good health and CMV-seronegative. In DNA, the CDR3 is TGTGCCAGCAGCGCAAATGGGTGGGGCGCGAGCACAGATACGCAGTATTTT. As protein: CASSANGWGASTDTQYF.